Described below is a single T cell receptor beta chain sequence and its context. The antigen is undetermined. The investigators amplified TCR beta CDR3 regions from RNA transcripts. With the HTBI primer set, the TCR CDR3 went through a first round of RT-PCR. TCRdb called the multiplex PCR reads again in MiXCR, with one record for every CDR3 protein. The sample includes approximately 600,000 distinct CDR3 sequences, about 20% of them seen just once. The CDR3 runs 15 residues. Germline V lookup: CDR1 SGHRS, CDR2 YFSETQ. Trimming cost V 1 base and J 2 bases, with 11 bases left between them. This record comes from a study of T cells in Graves' hyperthyroidism and ophthalmopathy. Study observations and caveats: A model of 13 V-J pairs discriminated ophthalmopathy from stable hyperthyroidism. Among clonotypes expanded in thyroid above 0.001, most were also found in blood.

Sequenced input: blood. The gene calls are TRBV5-1 and TRBJ2-3; no firm D call. The receptor was derived from a man aged 25 to 45 with Graves' ophthalmopathy. DNA of the CDR3: TGCGCCAGCAGCTTGATTACTGGATCCACAGATACGCAGTATTTT. Encoded protein: CASSLITGSTDTQYF.